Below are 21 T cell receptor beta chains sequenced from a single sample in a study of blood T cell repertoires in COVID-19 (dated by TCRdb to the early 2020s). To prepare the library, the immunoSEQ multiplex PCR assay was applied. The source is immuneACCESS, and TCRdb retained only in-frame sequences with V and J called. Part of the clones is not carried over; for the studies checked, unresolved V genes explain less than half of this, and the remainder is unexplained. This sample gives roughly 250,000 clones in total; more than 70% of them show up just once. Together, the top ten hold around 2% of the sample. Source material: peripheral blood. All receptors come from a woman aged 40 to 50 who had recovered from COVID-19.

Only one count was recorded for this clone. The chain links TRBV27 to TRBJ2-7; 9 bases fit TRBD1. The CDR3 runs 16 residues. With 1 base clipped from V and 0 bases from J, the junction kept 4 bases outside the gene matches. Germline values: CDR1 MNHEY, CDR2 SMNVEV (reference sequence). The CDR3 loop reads CASSLLGQGSSYEQYF. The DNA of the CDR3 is TGTGCCAGCAGTTTATTAGGACAGGGGTCCTCCTACGAGCAGTACTTC.

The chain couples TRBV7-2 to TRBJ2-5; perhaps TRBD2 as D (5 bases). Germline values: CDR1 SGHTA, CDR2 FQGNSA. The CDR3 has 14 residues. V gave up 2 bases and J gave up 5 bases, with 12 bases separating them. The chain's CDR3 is CASSLRRYGETQYF. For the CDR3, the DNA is TGTGCCAGCAGCTTAAGGAGGTACGGGGAGACCCAGTACTTC.

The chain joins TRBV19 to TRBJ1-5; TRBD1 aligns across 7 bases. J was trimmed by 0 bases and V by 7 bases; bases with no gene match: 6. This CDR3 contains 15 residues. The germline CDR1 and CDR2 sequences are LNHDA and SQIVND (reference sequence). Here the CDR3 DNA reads TGTGCCAGTACCGGGACAGCGTATAGCAATCAGCCCCAGCATTTT. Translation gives CASTGTAYSNQPQHF.

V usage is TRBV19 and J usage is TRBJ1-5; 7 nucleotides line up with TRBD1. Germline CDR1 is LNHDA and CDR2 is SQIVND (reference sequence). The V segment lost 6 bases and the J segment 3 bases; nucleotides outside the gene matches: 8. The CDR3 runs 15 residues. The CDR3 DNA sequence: TGTGCCAGTAGAAACCGGGACAGTGACAATCAGCCCCAGCATTTT. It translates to CASRNRDSDNQPQHF.

The CDR3 protein is CASSQQMTAIYGYTF. CDR3 coding DNA: TGTGCCAGCAGCCAACAGATGACAGCGATCTATGGCTACACCTTC. The chain combines TRBV5-4 with TRBJ1-2; the D gene is possibly TRBD1 (5 bases). CDR1 and CDR2 (germline): SGHNT, YYREEE (reference sequence). The CDR3 has 15 residues. V was pared by 4 bases and J by 4 bases, with 17 bases between. The complete variable domain, with remaining parts taken from reference TRBV5-4 and TRBJ1-2, reads ETGVTQSPTHLIKTRGQQVTLRCSSQSGHNTVSWYQQALGQGPQFIFQYYREEENGRGNFPPRFSGLQFPNYSSELNVNALELDDSALYLCASSQQMTAIYGYTFGSGTRLTVV.

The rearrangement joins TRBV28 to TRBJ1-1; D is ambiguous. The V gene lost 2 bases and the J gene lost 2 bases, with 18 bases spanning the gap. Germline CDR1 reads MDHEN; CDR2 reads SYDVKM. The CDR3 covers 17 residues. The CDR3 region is CASSLAWTSLGNTEAFF. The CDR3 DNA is TGTGCCAGCAGTTTAGCGTGGACTTCATTGGGTAACACTGAAGCTTTCTTT. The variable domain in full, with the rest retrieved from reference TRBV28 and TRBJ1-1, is DVKVTQSSRYLVKRTGEKVFLECVQDMDHENMFWYRQDPGLGLRLIYFSYDVKMKEKGDIPEGYSVSREKKERFSLILESASTNQTSMYLCASSLAWTSLGNTEAFFGQGTRLTVV.

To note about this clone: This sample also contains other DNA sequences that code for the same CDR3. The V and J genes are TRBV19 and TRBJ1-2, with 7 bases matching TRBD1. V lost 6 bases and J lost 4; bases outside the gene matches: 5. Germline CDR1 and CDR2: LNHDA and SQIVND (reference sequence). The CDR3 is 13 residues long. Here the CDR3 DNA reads TGTGCCAGTAGGCGGACAGGACCCTATGGCTACACCTTC. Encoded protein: CASRRTGPYGYTF.

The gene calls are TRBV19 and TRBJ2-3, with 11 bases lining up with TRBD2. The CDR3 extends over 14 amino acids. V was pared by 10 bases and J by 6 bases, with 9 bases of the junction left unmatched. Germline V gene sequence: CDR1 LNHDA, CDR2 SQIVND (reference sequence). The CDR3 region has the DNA TGTGCCACCTCTAGCGGGGGGCTTTGGGATACGCAGTATTTT. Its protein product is CATSSGGLWDTQYF.

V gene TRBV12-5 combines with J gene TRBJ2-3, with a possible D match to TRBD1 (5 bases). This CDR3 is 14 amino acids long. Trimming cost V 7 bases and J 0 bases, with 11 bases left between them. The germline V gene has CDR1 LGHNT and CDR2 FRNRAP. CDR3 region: CASATQGSTDTQYF. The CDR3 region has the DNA TGTGCTAGTGCCACCCAGGGTAGCACAGATACGCAGTATTTT.

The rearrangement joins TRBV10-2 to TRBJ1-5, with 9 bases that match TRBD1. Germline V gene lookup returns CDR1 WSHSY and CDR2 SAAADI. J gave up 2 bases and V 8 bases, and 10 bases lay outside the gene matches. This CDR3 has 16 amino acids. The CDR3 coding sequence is TGCGCCAGCTGGACAGGGGAGGTTATCGGCAATCAGCCCCAGCATTTT. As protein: CASWTGEVIGNQPQHF.

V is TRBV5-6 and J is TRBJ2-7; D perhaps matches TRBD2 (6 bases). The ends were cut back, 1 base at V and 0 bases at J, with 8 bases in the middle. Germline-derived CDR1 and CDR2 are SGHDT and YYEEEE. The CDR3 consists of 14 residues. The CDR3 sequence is CASSLLGGSYEQYF. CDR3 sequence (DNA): TGTGCCAGCAGCTTGCTGGGGGGCTCCTACGAGCAGTACTTC.

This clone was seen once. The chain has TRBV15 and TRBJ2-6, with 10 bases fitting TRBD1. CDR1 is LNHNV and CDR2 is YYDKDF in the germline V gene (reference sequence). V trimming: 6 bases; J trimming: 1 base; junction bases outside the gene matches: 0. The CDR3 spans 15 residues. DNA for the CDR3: TGTGCCACCAGGGGACAGGGGTCTGGGGCCAACGTCCTGACTTTC. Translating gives CATRGQGSGANVLTF.

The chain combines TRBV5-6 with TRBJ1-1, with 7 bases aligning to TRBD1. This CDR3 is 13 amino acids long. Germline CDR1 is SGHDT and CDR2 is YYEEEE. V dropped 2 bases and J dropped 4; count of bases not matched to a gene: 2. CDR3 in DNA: TGTGCCAGCAGCTTTCCAGGGGGCACTGAAGCTTTCTTT. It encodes CASSFPGGTEAFF.

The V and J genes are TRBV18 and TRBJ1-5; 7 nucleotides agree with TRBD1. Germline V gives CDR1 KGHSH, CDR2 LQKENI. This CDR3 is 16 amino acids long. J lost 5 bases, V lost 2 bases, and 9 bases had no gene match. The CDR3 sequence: CASSPVWTGRDQPQHF. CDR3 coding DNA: TGTGCCAGCTCACCAGTCTGGACAGGAAGGGATCAGCCCCAGCATTTT.

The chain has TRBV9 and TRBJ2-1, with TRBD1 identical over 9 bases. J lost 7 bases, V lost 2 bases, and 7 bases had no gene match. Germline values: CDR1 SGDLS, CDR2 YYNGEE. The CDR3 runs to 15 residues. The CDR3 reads CASSVLGQGWNEQFF. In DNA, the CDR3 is TGTGCCAGCAGCGTCCTGGGACAGGGATGGAATGAGCAGTTCTTC.

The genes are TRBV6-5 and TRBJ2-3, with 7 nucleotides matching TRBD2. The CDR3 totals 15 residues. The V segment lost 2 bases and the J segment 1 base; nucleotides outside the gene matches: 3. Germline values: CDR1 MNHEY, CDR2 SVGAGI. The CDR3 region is CASSYAAGGTDTQYF. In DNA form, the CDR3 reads TGTGCCAGCAGTTACGCGGCGGGAGGCACAGATACGCAGTATTTT.

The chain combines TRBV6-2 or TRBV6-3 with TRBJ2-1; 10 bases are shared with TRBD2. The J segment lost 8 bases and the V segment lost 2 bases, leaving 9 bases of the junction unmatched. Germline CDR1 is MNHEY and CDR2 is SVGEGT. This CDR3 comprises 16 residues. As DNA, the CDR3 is TGTGCCAGCAGTTACCCTTTAGGGACTAGCGTTGATGAGCAGTTCTTC. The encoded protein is CASSYPLGTSVDEQFF.

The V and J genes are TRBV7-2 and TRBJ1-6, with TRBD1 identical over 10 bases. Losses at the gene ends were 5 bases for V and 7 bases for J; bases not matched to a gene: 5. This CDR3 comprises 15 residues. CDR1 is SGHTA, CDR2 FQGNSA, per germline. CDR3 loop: CASSLGQGGNSPLHF. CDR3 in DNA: TGTGCCAGCAGCCTTGGACAGGGGGGAAATTCACCCCTCCACTTT.

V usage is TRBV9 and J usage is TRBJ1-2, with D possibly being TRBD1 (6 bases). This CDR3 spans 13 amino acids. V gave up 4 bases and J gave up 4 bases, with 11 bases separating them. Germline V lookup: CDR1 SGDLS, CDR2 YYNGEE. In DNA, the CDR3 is TGTGCCAGCAGCCCGGACAGACTCTATGGCTACACCTTC. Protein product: CASSPDRLYGYTF.

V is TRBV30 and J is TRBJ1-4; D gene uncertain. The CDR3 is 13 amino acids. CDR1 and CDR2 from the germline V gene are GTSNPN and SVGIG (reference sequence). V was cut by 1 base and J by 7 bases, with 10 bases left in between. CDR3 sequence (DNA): TGTGCCTGGAGTGGAGGGTGGAGTGAAAAACTGTTTTTT. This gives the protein CAWSGGWSEKLFF.

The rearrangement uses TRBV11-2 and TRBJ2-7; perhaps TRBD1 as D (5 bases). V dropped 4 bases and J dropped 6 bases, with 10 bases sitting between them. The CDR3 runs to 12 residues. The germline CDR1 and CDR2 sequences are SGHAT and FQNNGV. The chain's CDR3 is CASSWQGIEQYF. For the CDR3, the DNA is TGTGCCAGCAGCTGGCAGGGTATCGAGCAGTACTTC. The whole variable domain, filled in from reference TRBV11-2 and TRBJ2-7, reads EAGVAQSPRYKIIEKRQSVAFWCNPISGHATLYWYQQILGQGPKLLIQFQNNGVVDDSQLPKDRFSAERLKGVDSTLKIQPAKLEDSAVYLCASSWQGIEQYFGPGTRLTVT.